These 27 T cell receptor beta chains came from one sample sequenced in a study of blood T cells in healthy people across ages. The use of a sample-barcoded 5' primer and a J-beta primer mix characterized a second PCR of about 7 to 12 cycles. TCRdb ran MiXCR on the 5' RACE reads and lists one entry per CDR3 protein. The sample contains about 720,000 distinct CDR3 sequences, approximately 21% of which appear only once. Source material: blood. Receptors were obtained from a man between 65 and 85 years old in good health.

The rearrangement joins TRBV27 to TRBJ1-1; the D is unclear. This CDR3 has 15 residues. Trimming removed 3 bases at V and 1 base at J, with 12 bases between. CDR1 MNHEY and CDR2 SMNVEV come from the germline V gene (reference sequence). The CDR3 region is CASSFKTPRNTEAFF. The CDR3 DNA sequence: TGTGCCAGCAGTTTTAAGACACCGCGGAACACTGAAGCTTTCTTT.

V and J are TRBV12-3 or TRBV12-4 and TRBJ1-2; D may be TRBD1 (5 bases). V dropped 6 bases and J dropped 3 bases, with 14 bases sitting between them. This CDR3 is built from 14 residues. The CDR3 is CASSPLWGDYGYTF. DNA of the CDR3: TGTGCCAGCAGCCCCTTGTGGGGGGACTATGGCTACACCTTC.

J is TRBJ1-2 and V is TRBV29-1; D is ambiguous. Between the trimmed V and J ends, which lost 1 base and 4 bases, there was a span of 4 bases. CDR3 length equals 11 residues. CDR1 and CDR2 (germline): SQVTM, ANQGSEA. The chain's CDR3 is CSVEGPYGYTF. CDR3 nucleotides: TGCAGCGTTGAAGGGCCCTATGGCTACACCTTC. Full variable domain (missing parts from reference TRBV29-1 and TRBJ1-2): SAVISQKPSRDICQRGTSLTIQCQVDSQVTMMFWYRQQPGQSLTLIATANQGSEATYESGFVIDKFPISRPNLTFSTLTVSNMSPEDSSIYLCSVEGPYGYTFGSGTRLTVV.

The chain combines TRBV7-3 with TRBJ1-1; D gene uncertain. V lost 1 base to trimming and J lost 4 bases, with 13 bases between them. Per germline, CDR1 SGHTA and CDR2 FQGTGA. This CDR3 is built from 15 residues. This CDR3 reads CASSLMGGRGTEAFF. The CDR3 region has the DNA TGTGCCAGCAGCTTAATGGGCGGACGAGGCACTGAAGCTTTCTTT.

This clonotype was recorded many times. The chain carries TRBV27 and TRBJ2-1; D not certain. CDR1 is MNHEY and CDR2 is SMNVEV in the germline V gene (reference sequence). The CDR3 extends over 13 amino acids. Between the trimmed V and J ends, which lost 2 bases and 4 bases, there was a span of 6 bases. The CDR3 nucleotides are TGTGCCAGCAGTTTAGACGGGTACAATGAGCAGTTCTTC. Translated, it gives CASSLDGYNEQFF.

About this clonotype itself: A junction boundary mismatches the germline segment, possibly from a read error. Here the CDR3 DNA reads TGTGCCAGCAGTCCCGGACACCTTAGAACCCAGTGCTTC. Protein: CASSPGHLRTQCF. The chain couples TRBV12-3 or TRBV12-4 to TRBJ2-5, with D possibly being TRBD1 (5 bases). The CDR3 consists of 13 residues.

This clonotype was seen many times. This chain connects TRBV12-3 or TRBV12-4 to TRBJ2-3, with D possibly being TRBD2 (6 bases). Trimming pared 7 bases from V and 4 bases from J, leaving 9 bases between. There are 12 residues in the CDR3. CDR3 amino acids: CASNRRADTQYF. In nucleotides, the CDR3 is TGTGCCAGCAATAGGAGGGCAGATACGCAGTATTTT.

This clonotype was observed once. The CDR3 reads CASSLTRTDSPLHF. In DNA, the CDR3 is TGTGCCAGCAGTTTAACCAGGACTGATTCACCCCTCCACTTT. The rearrangement joins TRBV27 to TRBJ1-6, with unresolved D. Germline V gene data show CDR1 as MNHEY and CDR2 as SMNVEV (reference sequence). Trimming shortened V by 2 bases and J by 8 bases, and 10 bases separated the two germline ends. The CDR3 spans 14 residues.

This clonotype has just a few counts. The chain uses TRBV3-1 and TRBJ1-2; perhaps TRBD1 as D (6 bases). The CDR3 has 14 amino acids. The V gene lost 5 bases and the J gene lost 4 bases, with 14 bases spanning the gap. The V gene's germline CDR1 is LGHDT and CDR2 YNNKEL (reference sequence). CDR3 amino acids: CASSWGGGSYGYTF. CDR3 bases: TGTGCCAGCAGCTGGGGAGGGGGATCCTATGGCTACACCTTC. Looking up the rest from reference TRBV3-1 and TRBJ1-2 gives the full variable domain: DTAVSQTPKYLVTQMGNDKSIKCEQNLGHDTMYWYKQDSKKFLKIMFSYNNKELIINETVPNRFSPKSPDKAHLNLHINSLELGDSAVYFCASSWGGGSYGYTFGSGTRLTVV.

Many counts were recorded for this clonotype. V and J are TRBV7-7 and TRBJ1-6; D is ambiguous. V was cut by 5 bases and J by 8 bases, with 10 bases left in between. CDR3 size: 13 residues. In germline, CDR1 is SSHAT, CDR2 FNYEAQ (reference sequence). CDR3 in DNA: TGTGCCAGCAGCCTCGGACGCGATTCACCCCTCCACTTT. This encodes CASSLGRDSPLHF.

With respect to this clonotype: A much larger clone is a single base away; this may be a read error. J is TRBJ2-4 and V is TRBV21-1; no check of the table's D call, TRBD1, against the DNA was made. TRBV21-1 is flagged as a pseudogene. CDR3 size: 14 residues. This CDR3 reads CASRLLGGPNIQYF. The CDR3 region has the DNA TGTGCCAGCCGACTCCTAGGGGGCCCAAACATTCAGTACTTC.

V gene TRBV20-1 combines with J gene TRBJ2-3; 10 nucleotides match TRBD2. Germline CDR1 reads DFQATT; CDR2 reads SNEGSKA (reference sequence). Trimming removed 0 bases from V and 3 bases from J; junction bases left unmatched: 9. The CDR3 is 17 residues long. CDR3 region: CSARDWASGSLTDTQYF. The DNA of the CDR3 is TGCAGTGCTAGAGATTGGGCTAGCGGGAGTCTGACAGATACGCAGTATTTT.

The chain carries TRBV20-1 and TRBJ2-1; the match to TRBD1 covers 7 bases. This CDR3 has 14 residues. CDR1 is DFQATT, CDR2 SNEGSKA, per germline (reference sequence). V lost 5 bases to trimming and J lost 9 bases; unmatched junction nucleotides: 13. The CDR3 nucleotides read TGCAGTGCTGCGGCAGGGGGATCTTTCGGTGAGCAGTTCTTC. Amino acid sequence: CSAAAGGSFGEQFF.

This clonotype was recorded a few times. This chain joins TRBV12-3 or TRBV12-4 and TRBJ2-5, with D possibly matching TRBD1 (6 bases). This CDR3 has 13 residues. Between the trimmed V and J ends, which lost 9 bases and 5 bases, there was a span of 16 bases. CDR3 in DNA: TGTGCCAGTAGCACAGGGAATTGGGAGACCCAGTACTTC. This codes for CASSTGNWETQYF.

The chain uses TRBV5-1 and TRBJ2-5; 7 bases agree with TRBD2. Unmatched junction bases numbered 7, after V lost 6 bases and J lost 5 bases. CDR1 and CDR2 from the germline V gene are SGHRS and YFSETQ. CDR3 length: 13 residues. CDR3 loop: CASKAGSLETQYF. CDR3 DNA: TGCGCCAGCAAAGCGGGAAGTTTGGAGACCCAGTACTTC. The whole variable domain, remainder taken from reference TRBV5-1 and TRBJ2-5, is KAGVTQTPRYLIKTRGQQVTLSCSPISGHRSVSWYQQTPGQGLQFLFEYFSETQRNKGNFPGRFSGRQFSNSRSEMNVSTLELGDSALYLCASKAGSLETQYFGPGTRLLVL.

The rearrangement joins TRBV20-1 to TRBJ2-5, with D uncertain. Trimming shortened V by 1 base and J by 1 base, and 7 bases separated the two germline ends. The CDR3 has 13 amino acids. CDR1 DFQATT and CDR2 SNEGSKA come from the germline V gene (reference sequence). The chain's CDR3 is CSARASLQETQYF. CDR3 sequence (DNA): TGCAGTGCTAGAGCATCGCTCCAAGAGACCCAGTACTTC.

This clonotype was detected only a few times. CDR3 sequence (DNA): TGTGCCAGCAGTGAACTAGGAGAGGGTATTACGGGGGAGCAGTTCTTC. Residues: CASSELGEGITGEQFF. This rearrangement joins TRBV6-1 to TRBJ2-7, with a possible D match to TRBD2 (5 bases). The J call may be wrong; the DNA end is better matched by TRBJ2-1. This CDR3 contains 16 residues. From germline, CDR1 is MNHNS and CDR2 SASEGT.

This clonotype was counted only a few times. The gene calls are TRBV5-1 and TRBJ1-1; D is perhaps TRBD1 (6 bases). Germline CDR1 and CDR2: SGHRS and YFSETQ. The CDR3 has 12 amino acids. Trimming removed 2 bases from V and 6 bases from J, with 8 bases in between. CDR3 DNA sequence: TGCGCCAGCAGCTTCAGGGGTCCTGAAGCTTTCTTT. The encoded protein is CASSFRGPEAFF.

The CDR3 loop is CASSKGLASSYNEQFF. The DNA for the CDR3 is TGTGCCAGCAGTAAGGGACTAGCCAGCTCCTACAATGAGCAGTTCTTC. The chain carries TRBV7-2 and TRBJ2-1; 9 nucleotides line up with TRBD2. This CDR3 region has 16 residues. V was pared by 6 bases and J by 0 bases, with 6 bases of the junction left unmatched. Germline V gene data show CDR1 as SGHTA and CDR2 as FQGNSA.

A few counts support this clonotype. The chain's CDR3 is CASASGKLARSSYNEQFF. Written as DNA, the CDR3 is TGCGCCAGTGCCTCGGGTAAGCTGGCGCGCAGCTCCTACAATGAGCAGTTCTTC. The rearrangement joins TRBV5-1 to TRBJ2-1; D is undetermined. V lost 8 bases to trimming and J lost 0 bases, with 24 bases between them. This CDR3 is 18 amino acids long. The germline V gene encodes CDR1 SGHRS and CDR2 YFSETQ.

This clonotype came up a few times. V usage is TRBV29-1 and J usage is TRBJ2-1; 8 bases line up with TRBD2. The J call may not be correct, given that the DNA end is closer to TRBJ2-5. The germline V gene encodes CDR1 SQVTM and CDR2 ANQGSEA. This CDR3 comprises 15 residues. The CDR3 nucleotides read TGCAGCGGCGGACCGATGGGACTAGTTGGAGAGACCCAGTACTTC. This sequence encodes CSGGPMGLVGETQYF.

The sample holds a few counts of this clonotype. The genes are TRBV20-1 and TRBJ1-5; D not certain. The CDR3 sequence is 13 residues long. Per germline, CDR1 DFQATT and CDR2 SNEGSKA (reference sequence). Trimming left V 4 bases short and J 4 bases short, with 11 bases between. CDR3 sequence (DNA): TGCAGTGCTAAACTCCCGGGTAATCAGCCCCAGCATTTT. Protein: CSAKLPGNQPQHF.

This clonotype was seen a handful of times. This chain connects TRBV6-1 to TRBJ2-7, with a possible D match to TRBD2 (6 bases). Germline CDR1 and CDR2: MNHNS and SASEGT. This CDR3 is built from 13 residues. Trimming cost V 0 bases and J 10 bases, with 13 bases left between them. The CDR3 protein is CASSEALLGGQYF. The DNA of the CDR3 is TGTGCCAGCAGTGAAGCGCTTCTCGGGGGACAGTACTTC.

This clonotype was recorded a few times. This chain connects TRBV6-2 or TRBV6-3 to TRBJ1-1; 7 bases are shared with TRBD1. Trimming cost V 7 bases and J 5 bases; bases outside gene matches: 10. The CDR3 has 14 amino acids. Per the germline V gene, CDR1 is MNHEY and CDR2 is SVGEGT. CDR3 in amino acids: CASKRDSYPTEAFF. Here the CDR3 DNA reads TGTGCCAGCAAGAGGGACAGCTACCCTACTGAAGCTTTCTTT.

This clonotype was picked up many times. The V call is TRBV3-1, the J call TRBJ2-5; TRBD2 matches 7 bases. Per the germline V gene, CDR1 is LGHDT and CDR2 is YNNKEL (reference sequence). This CDR3 spans 14 amino acids. With 5 bases clipped from V and 4 bases from J, the junction kept 7 bases outside the gene matches. For the CDR3, the DNA is TGTGCCAGCAGCGCCGGACTAGGAGGAGAGACCCAGTACTTC. Its protein product is CASSAGLGGETQYF.

V is TRBV5-6 and J is TRBJ2-1; no clear D gene. CDR1 is SGHDT, CDR2 YYEEEE, per germline. The V end was cut by 3 bases, the J end by 7 bases, with 8 bases between. The CDR3 covers 12 residues. The CDR3 DNA sequence: TGTGCCAGCAGCTGGGAACCAAATGAGCAGTTCTTC. Its protein is CASSWEPNEQFF.

The rearrangement uses TRBV6-1 and TRBJ1-2, with D maybe TRBD1 (5 bases). CDR3 size: 16 residues. V was clipped by 4 bases and J by 0 bases, with 15 bases between them. Germline CDR1 is MNHNS and CDR2 is SASEGT. The CDR3 DNA sequence: TGTGCCAGCAGTGGGACAAGATCCACGGCTAACTATGGCTACACCTTC. Encoded protein: CASSGTRSTANYGYTF.